This T cell receptor (beta chain) stems from a study of T cell repertoires in cytomegalovirus infection. Study-level information: Signatures in public TCR beta sequences pointed to both CMV infection and matching HLA type.

Each CDR3 protein gets one entry after TCRdb re-called the reads with MiXCR. The sample comprises 200,000 to 300,000 distinct CDR3 sequences, approximately 8.3% of which are singletons, and about 15% rests with the top ten. Turning to this clonotype: Its matching antigen is unknown.

General study results and limits: The ex vivo response was dominated by HLA-C-restricted CMV-specific TCR beta clonotypes. The study identified carriers of CMV plus the relevant HLA from cumulative public TCR beta family frequency.

CDR3 size: 16 residues. Germline CDR1 and CDR2: SGHRS and YFSETQ. V lost 5 bases, J lost 1 base, and 7 bases stayed unmatched. The TCR sequence derives from a human donor in good health (CMV status not recorded). Some clones in this sample may be carry-over from other donors' samples. Sequenced sample: PBMCs. The gene calls are TRBV5-1 and TRBJ2-3; 10 bases match TRBD2. CDR3 residues: CASRVQTSGGTDTQYF. DNA for the CDR3: TGCGCCAGCAGGGTGCAAACTAGCGGGGGCACAGATACGCAGTATTTT.